The present entry profiles one T cell receptor (beta chain) with its context. The record originates from a study of blood T cell repertoires in COVID-19. Study-wide context: COVID-19 samples, acute and convalescent, were from the United States, Italy and Spain. The analysed material was cDNA or gDNA that came from T cells, B-cell-depleted T cells, or PBMCs.

CDR3 length: 15 residues. V shed 10 bases and J 2 bases; nucleotides not matched to a gene: 9. Germline V gene lookup returns CDR1 KGHDR and CDR2 SFDVKD. In the original processing: Amplification from reference gene primers served as the basis for estimated nucleated cell counts. The assay was immunoSEQ multiplex PCR, and TCRdb's table has in-frame clones only and misses some. Clone size and the V and J calls come from that table; the DNA yielded D and trimming. The top ten hold about 5.1% of the sample, which has hundreds of thousands of clones, over 75% seen once. J is TRBJ2-3 and V is TRBV24-1; TRBD1 aligns across 9 bases. The material sequenced was peripheral blood. The receptor was derived from a man aged 50 or older with active or convalescent COVID-19. CDR3 coding DNA: TGTGCCACAGCGACGGGACAGGGACTCACAGATACGCAGTATTTT. It encodes CATATGQGLTDTQYF.